Each of the 22 T cell receptor beta chains below was sequenced from the same sample in a study of CD8+CD57+ T cells in acquired aplastic anemia. Patients chosen for sequencing had CD8+CD57+ cells that had expanded, as shown by flow cytometry. Researchers used genomic DNA as the template to profile TCR beta VDJ and CDR3. TCRdb re-called the reads through MiXCR, storing one row per CDR3 protein. The table includes roughly 180,000 distinct CDR3 sequences, 63% detected once. Sequenced: sorted CD4+, CD8+, or CD8+CD57+ T cells (not recorded which) from PBMCs. These receptors all come from a human donor with aplastic anemia.

The CDR3 is CASSLARLDRGHQPEQYF. In DNA, the CDR3 is TGTGCCAGCAGCTTAGCCCGGTTAGACAGGGGACACCAACCAGAGCAGTACTTC. The rearrangement joins TRBV11-3 to TRBJ2-7; 8 bases match TRBD1. Germline CDR1 and CDR2: SGHNT and YENEEA. Trimming removed 1 base from V and 7 bases from J; junction bases left unmatched: 18. The length of the CDR3 is 18 residues.

This clonotype was seen many times. V usage is TRBV6-1 and J usage is TRBJ2-7, with 10 positions matching TRBD2. Germline lookup yields CDR1 MNHNS and CDR2 SASEGT. Unmatched junction bases numbered 8, after V lost 3 bases and J lost 0 bases. The CDR3 has 17 amino acids. The CDR3 spells CASSDSWTSGNSYEQYF. The CDR3 DNA reads as TGTGCCAGCAGTGATTCCTGGACTAGCGGAAACTCCTACGAGCAGTACTTC.

This chain links TRBV3-1 with TRBJ2-7; D uncertain. V dropped 0 bases and J dropped 7 bases, with 7 bases sitting between them. The CDR3 has 12 residues. Per germline, CDR1 LGHDT and CDR2 YNNKEL (reference sequence). The CDR3 is CASSQDRREQYF. The DNA of the CDR3 is TGTGCCAGCAGCCAAGATAGGCGGGAGCAGTACTTC.

CDR3 sequence (DNA): TGCAGTGCTAGAGACAAGAGGACTTCTGGAAACACCATATATTTT. This gives the protein CSARDKRTSGNTIYF. This chain joins TRBV20-1 and TRBJ1-3; D gene ambiguous. With 0 bases removed from V and 1 base from J, the gap between germline ends came to 10 bases. This CDR3 has 15 amino acids. The germline gives CDR1 DFQATT, CDR2 SNEGSKA (reference sequence).

The gene calls are TRBV5-4 and TRBJ2-3; no clear D. The CDR3 contains 13 residues. The V gene's germline CDR1 is SGHNT and CDR2 YYREEE (reference sequence). V lost 0 bases and J 6 bases, leaving 8 bases between the germline ends. DNA of the CDR3: TGTGCCAGCAGCTTGGCCGGACCGGATACGCAGTATTTT. Protein product: CASSLAGPDTQYF. The entire variable domain, with the rest obtained from reference TRBV5-4 and TRBJ2-3, is as follows: ETGVTQSPTHLIKTRGQQVTLRCSSQSGHNTVSWYQQALGQGPQFIFQYYREEENGRGNFPPRFSGLQFPNYSSELNVNALELDDSALYLCASSLAGPDTQYFGPGTRLTVL.

This chain joins TRBV7-9 and TRBJ2-1; 9 bases match TRBD2. The junction had 11 bases not matched to a gene; V was cut back by 5 bases and J by 3 bases. The CDR3 runs to 17 residues. Germline-derived CDR1 and CDR2 are SEHNR and FQNEAQ (reference sequence). CDR3 region: CASSPPPRLAVYNEQFF. The CDR3 DNA follows: TGTGCCAGCAGCCCCCCCCCTAGACTAGCGGTCTACAATGAGCAGTTCTTC.

This rearrangement joins TRBV5-4 to TRBJ1-2, with 8 positions matching TRBD1. Germline loops: CDR1 SGHNT, CDR2 YYREEE (reference sequence). The CDR3 is 13 residues long. V gave up 4 bases and J gave up 7 bases; unmatched junction bases: 6. The DNA for the CDR3 is TGTGCCAGCAGCCCGGACAGGGCCGGTGGCTACACCTTC. Translating it yields CASSPDRAGGYTF.

There are many counts of this clonotype. V and J are TRBV12-3 or TRBV12-4 and TRBJ2-3; D unresolved. The CDR3 is 12 amino acids. The V end lost 5 bases, the J end lost 6 bases, and 9 bases lay between the germline ends. This CDR3 reads CASSPLSDTQYF. For the CDR3, the DNA is TGTGCCAGCAGTCCCCTTTCTGATACGCAGTATTTT.

V usage is TRBV7-9 and J usage is TRBJ2-7; D unresolved. The germline gives CDR1 SEHNR, CDR2 FQNEAQ (reference sequence). The V gene lost 5 bases and the J gene lost 0 bases, with 11 bases spanning the gap. This CDR3 comprises 14 residues. The CDR3 coding sequence is TGTGCCAGCAGCCATGACATGAGCTCCTACGAGCAGTACTTC. Protein sequence: CASSHDMSSYEQYF.

About this clonotype: One base away lies a much larger clone, so this may be a sequencing read error. This rearrangement joins TRBV6-4 to TRBJ2-3; D may correspond to TRBD1 or TRBD2 (5 bases each). The CDR3 runs 15 residues. Germline CDR1 reads MRHNA; CDR2 reads SNTAGT. Written as DNA, the CDR3 is TGTGCCAGCAGTGACACCGACGGGGCCCCAGATATGCAGTATTTT. Protein: CASSDTDGAPDMQYF.

With regard to this clonotype: This CDR3 fails to terminate in the conserved phenylalanine or tryptophan, so it likely reflects a read error. CDR3 sequence: CASSAGTARGFYGYTL. DNA of the CDR3: TGTGCCAGCAGCGCTGGGACAGCAAGGGGTTTTTATGGCTACACCCTC. The gene calls are TRBV2 and TRBJ1-2, with TRBD1 matching over 7 bases. Looked up from germline, CDR1 is SNHLY and CDR2 is FYNNEI. The junction had 15 bases not matched to a gene; V was cut back by 6 bases and J by 5 bases. The CDR3 loop spans 16 amino acids.

The chain couples TRBV7-2 to TRBJ2-7, with D hard to call. Germline V CDR1 and CDR2: SGHTA, FQGNSA. The CDR3 loop spans 15 amino acids. V lost 1 base, J lost 3 bases, and 13 bases lay in between. CDR3 nucleotide sequence: TGTGCCAGCAGCTTAGTTGGCAGTGGGCTCTACGAGCAGTACTTC. It codes for CASSLVGSGLYEQYF. Supplemented by reference TRBV7-2 and TRBJ2-7, the full variable domain reads GAGVSQSPSNKVTEKGKDVELRCDPISGHTALYWYRQSLGQGLEFLIYFQGNSAPDKSGLPSDRFSAERTGGSVSTLTIQRTQQEDSAVYLCASSLVGSGLYEQYFGPGTRLTVT.

This clonotype was seen repeatedly, ten times or more. CDR3 residues: CASSPSGGGEAFF. CDR3 bases: TGTGCCAGCAGCCCCTCAGGGGGCGGCGAAGCTTTCTTT. The genes are TRBV7-3 and TRBJ1-1, with 8 positions matching TRBD1. Germline V CDR1 and CDR2: SGHTA, FQGTGA. With V trimmed by 5 bases and J by 8 bases, 7 bases remained unmatched. The CDR3 has 13 residues.

The V gene is TRBV2, the J gene TRBJ2-3; 16 nucleotides align to TRBD2. This CDR3 region has 18 residues. Germline CDR1 SNHLY, CDR2 FYNNEI. The J segment lost 4 bases and the V segment lost 4 bases, leaving 8 bases of the junction unmatched. The CDR3 DNA is TGTGCCAGCAGTGCGGGACTAGCGGGGGGGCCTCTCCCAGATACGCAGTATTTT. Translation gives CASSAGLAGGPLPDTQYF.

This rearrangement joins TRBV29-1 to TRBJ2-3; D unclear. Deletions cut 3 bases from V and 0 bases from J, with 16 bases between. This CDR3 spans 16 amino acids. Per the germline V gene, CDR1 is SQVTM and CDR2 is ANQGSEA. DNA of the CDR3: TGCAGCGTTGACACCCGGCAGCCAACTAGCACAGATACGCAGTATTTT. This codes for CSVDTRQPTSTDTQYF.

The chain has TRBV7-2 and TRBJ2-1; 7 nucleotides agree with TRBD2. The CDR3 contains 17 residues. V shed 6 bases and J 1 base; nucleotides not matched to a gene: 12. The germline V gene encodes CDR1 SGHTA and CDR2 FQGNSA. CDR3 amino acids: CASSGSKSGTSYNEQFF. In nucleotides, the CDR3 is TGTGCCAGCAGTGGCTCGAAGAGCGGGACGTCCTACAATGAGCAGTTCTTC.

DNA of the CDR3: TGTGCCAGCAGTTTTGAGTCCCACGAGCAGTACTTC. This encodes CASSFESHEQYF. The chain carries TRBV12-5 and TRBJ2-7, with no clear D. This CDR3 spans 12 amino acids. CDR1 is LGHNT and CDR2 is FRNRAP in the germline V gene.

The count of this clonotype is one. The CDR3 DNA is TGTGCCAGCAATGGACAGCGCTGTTATGGCTACACCTTC. It codes for CASNGQRCYGYTF. The chain has TRBV2 and TRBJ1-2; a possible D gene is TRBD1 (6 bases). The germline V and J ends were trimmed by 7 bases and 5 bases, with 14 bases remaining between them. This CDR3 is 13 amino acids long. Germline CDR1 and CDR2: SNHLY and FYNNEI.

The rearrangement uses TRBV14 and TRBJ1-1, with unresolved D. V gave up 3 bases and J gave up 0 bases, with 2 bases separating them. The CDR3 contains 12 residues. Germline V gene sequence: CDR1 SGHDN, CDR2 FVKESK. CDR3 nucleotides: TGTGCCAGCAGCCATATGAACACTGAAGCTTTCTTT. It translates to CASSHMNTEAFF.

The chain uses TRBV24-1 and TRBJ1-6; D gene unclear. The CDR3 contains 14 residues. Germline V gene data show CDR1 as KGHDR and CDR2 as SFDVKD. V was pared by 3 bases and J by 6 bases, with 8 bases between. In nucleotides, the CDR3 is TGTGCCACCAGTGATATACCGCCTAATTCACCCCTCCACTTT. Translating gives CATSDIPPNSPLHF.

CDR3 DNA sequence: TGTGCCATCAGTAAGGGGGGTAACACTGAAGCTTTCTTT. It encodes CAISKGGNTEAFF. The chain couples TRBV10-3 to TRBJ1-1, with a possible D match to TRBD1 (6 bases). The germline CDR1 and CDR2 sequences are ENHRY and SYGVKD. V was clipped by 5 bases and J by 2 bases, with 9 bases between them. The CDR3 contains 13 residues.

The chain joins TRBV20-1 to TRBJ2-1; the match to TRBD2 covers 7 bases. The V gene's germline CDR1 is DFQATT and CDR2 SNEGSKA (reference sequence). The CDR3 length is 15 residues. Trimming took 3 bases from V and 4 from J; bases not matched to a gene: 9. CDR3 DNA sequence: TGCAGTGCTAGGACTGCTAGCGGAGTGTACAATGAGCAGTTCTTC. This codes for CSARTASGVYNEQFF.